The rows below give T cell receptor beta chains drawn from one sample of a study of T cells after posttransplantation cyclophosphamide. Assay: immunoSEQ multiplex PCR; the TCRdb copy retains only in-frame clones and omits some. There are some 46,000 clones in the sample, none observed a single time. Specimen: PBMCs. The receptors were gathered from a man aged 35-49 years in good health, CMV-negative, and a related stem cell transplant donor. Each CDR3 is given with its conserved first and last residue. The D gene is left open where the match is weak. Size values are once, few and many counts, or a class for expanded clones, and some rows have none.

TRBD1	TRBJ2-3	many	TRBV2	CASSPDRGSADTQYF	TGTGCCAGCAGTCCCGACAGGGGATCCGCAGATACGCAGTATTTT
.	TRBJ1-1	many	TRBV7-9	CASTSVNTEAFF	TGTGCCAGCACCTCTGTGAACACTGAAGCTTTCTTT
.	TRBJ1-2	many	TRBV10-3	CAISVSGNNYGYTF	TGTGCCATCAGTGTTTCAGGAAATAACTATGGCTACACCTTC
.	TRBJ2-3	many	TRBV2	CASDTTDTQYF	TGTGCCAGCGACACCACAGATACGCAGTATTTT
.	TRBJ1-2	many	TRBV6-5	CASSTDNYGYTF	TGTGCCAGCAGTACAGATAACTATGGCTACACCTTC
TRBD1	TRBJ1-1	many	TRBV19	CASLDRAEGEAFF	TGTGCCAGTCTTGACAGGGCGGAGGGTGAAGCTTTCTTT
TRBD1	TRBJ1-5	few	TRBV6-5	CASSYGTEDQPQHF	TGTGCCAGCAGTTACGGGACAGAGGATCAGCCCCAGCATTTT
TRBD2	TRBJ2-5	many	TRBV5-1	CTKGGQETQYF	TGCACCAAGGGAGGGCAAGAGACCCAGTACTTC
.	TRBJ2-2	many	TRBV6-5	CASRLITGELFF	TGTGCCAGCAGGCTAATAACCGGGGAGCTGTTTTTT
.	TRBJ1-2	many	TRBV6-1	CASSEPSDRNRYTF	TGTGCCAGCAGTGAACCCTCCGACAGGAACCGCTACACCTTC
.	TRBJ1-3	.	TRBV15	CATSRRQASSGNTIYF	TGTGCCACCAGCCGGCGACAGGCGAGCTCTGGAAACACCATATATTTT
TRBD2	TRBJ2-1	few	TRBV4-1	CASSQLLAGEYNEQFF	TGCGCCAGCAGCCAATTACTAGCGGGAGAGTACAATGAGCAGTTCTTC
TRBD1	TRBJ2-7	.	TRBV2	CASSPGQGSYEQYF	TGTGCCAGCAGTCCGGGACAGGGTAGTTACGAGCAGTACTTC
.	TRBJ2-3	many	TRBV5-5	CASSSVADLARADTQYF	TGTGCCAGCAGCTCCGTGGCCGACTTAGCTCGGGCAGATACGCAGTATTTT
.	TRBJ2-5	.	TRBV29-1	CSVAGHSEETQYF	TGCAGCGTTGCTGGACACTCAGAAGAGACCCAGTACTTC
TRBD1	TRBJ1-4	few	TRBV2	CASSANLGTGRTTNEKLFF	TGTGCCAGCAGTGCGAACTTAGGGACAGGGCGCACAACTAATGAAAAACTGTTTTTT
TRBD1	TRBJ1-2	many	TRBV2	CASMWDSYGYTF	TGTGCCAGCATGTGGGACAGTTATGGCTACACCTTC
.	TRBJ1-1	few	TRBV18	CASSPTGVLGTEAFF	TGTGCCAGCTCACCCACCGGGGTCCTTGGCACTGAAGCTTTCTTT
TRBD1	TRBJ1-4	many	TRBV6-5	CASKMTGGSEKLFF	TGTGCCAGCAAAATGACAGGGGGAAGTGAAAAACTGTTTTTT
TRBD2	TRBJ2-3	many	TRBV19	CASSIQRGSTDTQYF	TGTGCCAGTAGTATCCAGCGGGGTAGCACAGATACGCAGTATTTT
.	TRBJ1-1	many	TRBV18	CASSPLGGTEAFF	TGTGCCAGCTCACCATTAGGGGGCACTGAAGCTTTCTTT
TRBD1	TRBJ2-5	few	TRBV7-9	CASSPGQGAETQYF	TGTGCCAGCAGCCCGGGACAGGGGGCCGAGACCCAGTACTTC
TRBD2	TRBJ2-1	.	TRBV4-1	CASSQIPTSGYNEQFF	TGCGCCAGCAGCCAAATCCCGACTAGCGGGTACAATGAGCAGTTCTTC
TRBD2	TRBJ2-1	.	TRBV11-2	CASSSGARREGGIEQFF	TGTGCCAGCAGCTCGGGGGCTAGGCGGGAGGGCGGTATTGAGCAGTTCTTC
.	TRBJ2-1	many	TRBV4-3	CASSQDLGITDSCNEQFF	TGCGCCAGCAGCCAAGATCTCGGGATTACCGACTCCTGCAATGAGCAGTTCTTC
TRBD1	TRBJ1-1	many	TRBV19	CASSIPQAGRGAFF	TGTGCCAGTAGTATACCTCAAGCTGGCAGGGGGGCTTTCTTT
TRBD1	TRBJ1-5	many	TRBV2	CASSGRDSYQPQHF	TGTGCCAGCAGTGGACGGGACAGCTATCAGCCCCAGCATTTT
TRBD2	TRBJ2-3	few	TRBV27	CASSLLAGGGTDTQYF	TGTGCCAGCAGTTTACTAGCGGGAGGTGGCACAGATACGCAGTATTTT
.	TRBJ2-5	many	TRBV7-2	CASSLDGRQETQYF	TGTGCCAGCAGCTTAGATGGCAGACAAGAGACCCAGTACTTC
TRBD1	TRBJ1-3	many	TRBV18	CASSPTSRDSSGNTIYF	TGTGCCAGCTCACCGACATCCCGGGACAGCTCTGGAAACACCATATATTTT
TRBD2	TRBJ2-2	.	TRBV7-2	CASSSIPVGTSSNTGELFF	TGTGCCAGCAGCTCTATTCCGGTCGGGACTAGCAGTAACACCGGGGAGCTGTTTTTT